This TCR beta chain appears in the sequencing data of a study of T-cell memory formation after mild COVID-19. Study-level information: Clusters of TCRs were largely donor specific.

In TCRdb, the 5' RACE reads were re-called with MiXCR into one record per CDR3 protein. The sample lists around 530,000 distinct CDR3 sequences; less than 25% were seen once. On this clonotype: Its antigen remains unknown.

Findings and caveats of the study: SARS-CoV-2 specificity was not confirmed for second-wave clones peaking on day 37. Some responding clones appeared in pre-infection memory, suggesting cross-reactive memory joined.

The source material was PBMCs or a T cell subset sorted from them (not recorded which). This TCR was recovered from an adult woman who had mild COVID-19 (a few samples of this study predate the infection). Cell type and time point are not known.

The DNA of the CDR3 is TGTGCCAGCAGGACAGGGTTTACTGAAGCTTTCTTT. Its protein product is CASRTGFTEAFF. The chain links TRBV12-3 or TRBV12-4 to TRBJ1-1; 7 bases line up with TRBD1. There are 12 residues in the CDR3. Trimming cost V 6 bases and J 5 bases; bases outside gene matches: 3.